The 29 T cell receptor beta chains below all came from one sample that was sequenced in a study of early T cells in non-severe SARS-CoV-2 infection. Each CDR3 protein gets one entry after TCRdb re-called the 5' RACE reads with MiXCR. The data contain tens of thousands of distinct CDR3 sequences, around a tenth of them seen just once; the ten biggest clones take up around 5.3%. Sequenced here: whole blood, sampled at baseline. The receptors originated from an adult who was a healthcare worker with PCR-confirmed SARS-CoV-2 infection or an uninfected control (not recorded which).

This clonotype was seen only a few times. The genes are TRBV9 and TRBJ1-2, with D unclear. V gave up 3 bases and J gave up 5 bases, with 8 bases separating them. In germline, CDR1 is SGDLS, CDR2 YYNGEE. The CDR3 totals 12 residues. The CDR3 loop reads CASSAGQYGYTF. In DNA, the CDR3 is TGTGCCAGCAGCGCTGGCCAATATGGCTACACCTTC.

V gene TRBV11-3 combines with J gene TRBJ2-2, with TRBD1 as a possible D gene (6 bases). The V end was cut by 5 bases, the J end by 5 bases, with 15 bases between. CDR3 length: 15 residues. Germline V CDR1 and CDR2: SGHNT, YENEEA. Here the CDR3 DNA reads TGTGCCAGCAGCCGAATGACTCAGGGGACCGGGGAGCTGTTTTTT. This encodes CASSRMTQGTGELFF.

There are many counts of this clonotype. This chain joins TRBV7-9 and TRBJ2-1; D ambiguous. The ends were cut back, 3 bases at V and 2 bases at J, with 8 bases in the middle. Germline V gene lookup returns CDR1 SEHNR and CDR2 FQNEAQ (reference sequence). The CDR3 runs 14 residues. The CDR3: CASSLDVTYNEQFF. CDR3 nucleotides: TGTGCCAGCAGCTTGGACGTTACCTACAATGAGCAGTTCTTC.

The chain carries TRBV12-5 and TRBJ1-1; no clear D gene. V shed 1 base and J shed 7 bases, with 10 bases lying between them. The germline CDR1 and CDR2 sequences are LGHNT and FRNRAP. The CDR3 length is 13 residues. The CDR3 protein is CASGLAGNREAFF. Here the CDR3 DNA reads TGTGCTAGTGGTTTGGCGGGGAACCGTGAAGCTTTCTTT.

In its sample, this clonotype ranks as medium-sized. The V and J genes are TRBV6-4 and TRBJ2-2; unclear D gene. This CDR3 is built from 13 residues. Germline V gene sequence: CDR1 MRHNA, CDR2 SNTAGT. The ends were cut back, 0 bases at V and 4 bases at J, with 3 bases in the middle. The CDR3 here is CASSDSTTGELFF. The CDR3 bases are TGTGCCAGCAGTGACTCGACCACCGGGGAGCTGTTTTTT.

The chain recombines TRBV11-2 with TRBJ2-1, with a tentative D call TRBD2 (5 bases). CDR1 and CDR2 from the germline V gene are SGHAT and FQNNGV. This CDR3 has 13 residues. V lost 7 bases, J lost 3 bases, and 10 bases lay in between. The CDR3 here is CASNPGIYNEQFF. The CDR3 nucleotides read TGTGCCAGCAACCCGGGAATCTACAATGAGCAGTTCTTC.

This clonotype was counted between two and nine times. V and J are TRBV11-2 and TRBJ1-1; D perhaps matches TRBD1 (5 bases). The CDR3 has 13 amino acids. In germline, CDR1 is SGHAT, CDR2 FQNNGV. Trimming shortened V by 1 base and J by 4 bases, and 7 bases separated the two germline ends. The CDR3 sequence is CASSLAGITEAFF. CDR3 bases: TGTGCCAGCAGCTTAGCAGGGATCACTGAAGCTTTCTTT.

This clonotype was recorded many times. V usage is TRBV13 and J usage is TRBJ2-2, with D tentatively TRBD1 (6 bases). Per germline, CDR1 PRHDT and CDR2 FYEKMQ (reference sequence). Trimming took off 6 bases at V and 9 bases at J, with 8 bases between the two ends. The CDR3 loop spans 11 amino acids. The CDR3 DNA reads TGTGCCAGCAGACAGGGCCGGGAGCTGTTTTTT. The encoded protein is CASRQGRELFF.

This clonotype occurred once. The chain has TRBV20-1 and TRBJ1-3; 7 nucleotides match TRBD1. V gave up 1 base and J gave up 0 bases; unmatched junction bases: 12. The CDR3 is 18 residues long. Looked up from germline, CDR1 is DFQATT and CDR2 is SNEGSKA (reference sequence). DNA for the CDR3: TGCAGTGCTAGAGTTCCCGACCGGGACAGAAACTCTGGAAACACCATATATTTT. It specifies CSARVPDRDRNSGNTIYF.

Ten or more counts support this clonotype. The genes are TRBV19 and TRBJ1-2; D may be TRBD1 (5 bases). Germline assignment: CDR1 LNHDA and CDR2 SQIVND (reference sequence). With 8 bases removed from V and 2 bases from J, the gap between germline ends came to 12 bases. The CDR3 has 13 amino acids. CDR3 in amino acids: CASEGPPNYGYTF. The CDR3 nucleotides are TGTGCCAGTGAGGGGCCCCCAAACTATGGCTACACCTTC.

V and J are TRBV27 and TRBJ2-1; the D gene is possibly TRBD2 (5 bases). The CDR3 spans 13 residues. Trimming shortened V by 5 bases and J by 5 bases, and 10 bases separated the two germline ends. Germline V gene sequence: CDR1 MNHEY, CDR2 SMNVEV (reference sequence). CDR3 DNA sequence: TGTGCCAGCAGTGTCCGGGGAAACAATGAGCAGTTCTTC. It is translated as CASSVRGNNEQFF.

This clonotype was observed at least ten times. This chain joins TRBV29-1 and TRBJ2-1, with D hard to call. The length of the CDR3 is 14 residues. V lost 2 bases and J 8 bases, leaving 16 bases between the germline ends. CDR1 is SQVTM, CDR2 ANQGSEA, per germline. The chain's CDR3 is CSVESPPEADEQFF. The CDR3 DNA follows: TGCAGCGTTGAATCCCCCCCCGAGGCGGATGAGCAGTTCTTC.

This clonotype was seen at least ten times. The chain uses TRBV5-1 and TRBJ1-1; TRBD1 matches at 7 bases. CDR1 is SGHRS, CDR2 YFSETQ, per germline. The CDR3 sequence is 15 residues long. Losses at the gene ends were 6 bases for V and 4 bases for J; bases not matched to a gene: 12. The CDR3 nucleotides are TGCGCCAGCATCCCACGGGAGGGGGCTACCACTGAAGCTTTCTTT. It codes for CASIPREGATTEAFF. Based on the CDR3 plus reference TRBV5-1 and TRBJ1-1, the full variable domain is KAGVTQTPRYLIKTRGQQVTLSCSPISGHRSVSWYQQTPGQGLQFLFEYFSETQRNKGNFPGRFSGRQFSNSRSEMNVSTLELGDSALYLCASIPREGATTEAFFGQGTRLTVV.

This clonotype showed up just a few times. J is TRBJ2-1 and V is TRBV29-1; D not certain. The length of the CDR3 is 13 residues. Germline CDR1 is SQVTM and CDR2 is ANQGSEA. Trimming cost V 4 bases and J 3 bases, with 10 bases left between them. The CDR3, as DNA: TGCAGCGTTGCGAGCACAAACTACAATGAGCAGTTCTTC. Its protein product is CSVASTNYNEQFF.

The CDR3 DNA reads TGTGCCAGCAGTTACTCCGACGGGGCCAACGTCCTGACTTTC. This sequence encodes CASSYSDGANVLTF. The chain joins TRBV6-2 or TRBV6-3 to TRBJ2-6; D gene uncertain. The germline V gene has CDR1 MNHEY and CDR2 SVGEGT. The CDR3 is made up of 14 amino acids. V lost 0 bases and J 4 bases, leaving 4 bases between the germline ends.

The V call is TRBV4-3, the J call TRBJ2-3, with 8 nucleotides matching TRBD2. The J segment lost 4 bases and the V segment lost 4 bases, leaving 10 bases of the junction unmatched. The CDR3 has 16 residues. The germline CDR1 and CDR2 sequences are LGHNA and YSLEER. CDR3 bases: TGCGCCAGCAGCCCAGATTTTCGGGGGGGAGCAGATACGCAGTATTTT. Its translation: CASSPDFRGGADTQYF.

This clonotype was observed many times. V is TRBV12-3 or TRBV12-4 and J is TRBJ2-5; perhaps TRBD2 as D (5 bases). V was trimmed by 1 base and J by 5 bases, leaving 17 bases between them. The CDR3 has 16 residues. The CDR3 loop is CASSLGVRGGMETQYF. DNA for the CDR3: TGTGCCAGCAGTTTAGGGGTCAGAGGAGGTATGGAGACCCAGTACTTC.

The CDR3 bases are TGTGCCAGCAGTCGGGACAGACAAGAGACCCAGTACTTC. Its protein is CASSRDRQETQYF. V and J are TRBV7-2 and TRBJ2-5, with 7 bases lining up with TRBD1. CDR3 length equals 13 residues. Germline V gene sequence: CDR1 SGHTA, CDR2 FQGNSA. V lost 6 bases, J lost 2 bases, and 3 bases stayed unmatched.

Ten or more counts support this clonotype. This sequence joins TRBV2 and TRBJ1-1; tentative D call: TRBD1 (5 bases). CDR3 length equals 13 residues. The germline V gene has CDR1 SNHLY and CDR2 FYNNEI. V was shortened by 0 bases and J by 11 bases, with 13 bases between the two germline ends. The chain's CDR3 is CASSEARQGRAFF. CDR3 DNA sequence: TGTGCCAGCAGTGAAGCGCGGCAGGGCAGGGCTTTCTTT.

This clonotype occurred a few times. CDR3 bases: TGTGCCAGTAGTATAGGCAGCCCCCTTAATGAAAAACTGTTTTTT. The encoded protein is CASSIGSPLNEKLFF. The genes are TRBV19 and TRBJ1-4; D gene uncertain. Germline V gives CDR1 LNHDA, CDR2 SQIVND (reference sequence). The CDR3 is 15 amino acids. V was cut by 1 base and J by 4 bases, with 10 bases left in between. The entire variable domain, with the rest obtained from reference TRBV19 and TRBJ1-4, is as follows: DGGITQSPKYLFRKEGQNVTLSCEQNLNHDAMYWYRQDPGQGLRLIYYSQIVNDFQKGDIAEGYSVSREKKESFPLTVTSAQKNPTAFYLCASSIGSPLNEKLFFGSGTQLSVL.

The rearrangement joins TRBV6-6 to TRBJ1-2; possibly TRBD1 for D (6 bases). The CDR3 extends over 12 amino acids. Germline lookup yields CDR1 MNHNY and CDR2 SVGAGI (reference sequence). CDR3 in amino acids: CAGGQSAYGYTF. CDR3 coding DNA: TGTGCGGGGGGGCAATCGGCCTATGGCTACACCTTC.

This CDR3 is CASSGARQETQYF. As DNA, the CDR3 is TGTGCCAGCAGCGGGGCTCGACAAGAGACCCAGTACTTC. The chain combines TRBV5-4 with TRBJ2-5; tentatively, D is TRBD1 (5 bases). Trimming took 4 bases from V and 2 from J, leaving 9 bases between them. Germline CDR1 reads SGHNT; CDR2 reads YYREEE (reference sequence). The CDR3 is made up of 13 amino acids.

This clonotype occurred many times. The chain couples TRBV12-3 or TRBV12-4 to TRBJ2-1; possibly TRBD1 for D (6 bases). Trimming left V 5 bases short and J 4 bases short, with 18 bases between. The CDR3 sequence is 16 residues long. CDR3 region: CASSTYPGQNYNEQFF. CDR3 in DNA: TGTGCCAGCAGTACCTACCCGGGACAAAATTACAATGAGCAGTTCTTC.

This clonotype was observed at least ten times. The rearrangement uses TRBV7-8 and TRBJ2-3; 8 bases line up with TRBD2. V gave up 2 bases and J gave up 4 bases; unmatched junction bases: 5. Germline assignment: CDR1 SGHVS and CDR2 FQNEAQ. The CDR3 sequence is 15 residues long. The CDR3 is CASSLTGRESDTQYF. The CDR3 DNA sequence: TGTGCCAGCAGCTTAACCGGGAGGGAGTCAGATACGCAGTATTTT.

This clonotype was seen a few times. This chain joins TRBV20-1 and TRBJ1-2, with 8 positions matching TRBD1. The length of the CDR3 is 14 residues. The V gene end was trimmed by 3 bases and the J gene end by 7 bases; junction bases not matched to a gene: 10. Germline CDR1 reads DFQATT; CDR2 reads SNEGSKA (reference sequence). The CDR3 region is CSASISWGQVGYTF. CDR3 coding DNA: TGCAGTGCTAGTATATCATGGGGACAGGTTGGCTACACCTTC.

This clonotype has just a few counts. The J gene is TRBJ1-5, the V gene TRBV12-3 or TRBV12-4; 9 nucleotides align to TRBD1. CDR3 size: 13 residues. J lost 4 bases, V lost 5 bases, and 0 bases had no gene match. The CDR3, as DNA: TGTGCCAGCAGTGGGACAGGGAATCAGCCCCAGCATTTT. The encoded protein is CASSGTGNQPQHF.

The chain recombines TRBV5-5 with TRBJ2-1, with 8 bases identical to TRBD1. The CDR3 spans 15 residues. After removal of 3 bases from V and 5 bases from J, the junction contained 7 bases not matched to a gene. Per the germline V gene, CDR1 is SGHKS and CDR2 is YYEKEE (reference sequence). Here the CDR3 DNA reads TGTGCCAGCAGCTCGACAGGGGATAGGGACAATGAGCAGTTCTTC. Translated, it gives CASSSTGDRDNEQFF. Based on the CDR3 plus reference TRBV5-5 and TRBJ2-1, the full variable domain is DAGVTQSPTHLIKTRGQQVTLRCSPISGHKSVSWYQQVLGQGPQFIFQYYEKEERGRGNFPDRFSARQFPNYSSELNVNALLLGDSALYLCASSSTGDRDNEQFFGPGTRLTVL.

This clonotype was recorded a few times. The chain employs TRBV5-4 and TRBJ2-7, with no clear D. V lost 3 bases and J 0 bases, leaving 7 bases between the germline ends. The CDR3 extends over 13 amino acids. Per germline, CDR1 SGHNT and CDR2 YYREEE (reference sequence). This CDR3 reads CASSSTASYEQYF. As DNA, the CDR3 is TGTGCCAGCAGCTCCACAGCCTCCTACGAGCAGTACTTC.

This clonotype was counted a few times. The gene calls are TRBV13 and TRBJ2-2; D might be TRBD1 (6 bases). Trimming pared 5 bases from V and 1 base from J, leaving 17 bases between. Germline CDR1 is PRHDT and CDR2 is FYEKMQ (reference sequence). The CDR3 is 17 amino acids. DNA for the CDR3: TGTGCCAGCAGCCACTTACCGGGACAAATGAACACCGGGGAGCTGTTTTTT. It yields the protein CASSHLPGQMNTGELFF.